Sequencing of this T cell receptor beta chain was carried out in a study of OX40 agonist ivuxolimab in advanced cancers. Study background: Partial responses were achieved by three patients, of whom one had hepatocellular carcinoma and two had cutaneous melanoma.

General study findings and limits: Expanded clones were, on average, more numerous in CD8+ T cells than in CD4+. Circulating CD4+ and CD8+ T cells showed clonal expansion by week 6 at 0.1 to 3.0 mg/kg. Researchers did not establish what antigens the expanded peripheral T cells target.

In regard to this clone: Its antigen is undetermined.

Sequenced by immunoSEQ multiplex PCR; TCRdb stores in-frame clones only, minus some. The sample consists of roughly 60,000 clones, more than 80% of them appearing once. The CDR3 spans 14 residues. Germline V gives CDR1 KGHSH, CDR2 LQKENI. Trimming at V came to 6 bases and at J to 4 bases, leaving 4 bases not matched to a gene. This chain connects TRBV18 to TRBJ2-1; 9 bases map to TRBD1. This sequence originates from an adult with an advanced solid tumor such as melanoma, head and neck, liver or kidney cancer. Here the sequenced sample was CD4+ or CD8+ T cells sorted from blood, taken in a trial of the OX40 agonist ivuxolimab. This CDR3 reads CASSPGTGYNEQFF. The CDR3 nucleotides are TGTGCCAGCTCTCCCGGGACAGGGTACAATGAGCAGTTCTTC.